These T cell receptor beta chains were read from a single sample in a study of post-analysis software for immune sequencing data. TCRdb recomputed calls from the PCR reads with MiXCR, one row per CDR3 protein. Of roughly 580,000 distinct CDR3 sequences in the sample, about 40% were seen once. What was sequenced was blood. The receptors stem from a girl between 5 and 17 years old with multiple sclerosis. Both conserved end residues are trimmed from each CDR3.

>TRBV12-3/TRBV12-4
ASSLVDGYT
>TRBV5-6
ASSLTDNEQF
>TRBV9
ASSVGVTGASYEAF
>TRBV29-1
SVDIGRTDSYNEQF
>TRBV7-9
ASSLDTVFYEQY
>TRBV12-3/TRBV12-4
ASRQGVINQPQH
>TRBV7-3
ASSFGDTGELF
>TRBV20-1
SASRQGAYEQY
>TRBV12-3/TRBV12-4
ASRTLEETQY
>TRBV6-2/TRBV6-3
ASSYWAVQETQY
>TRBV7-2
ASSLSPYGYT
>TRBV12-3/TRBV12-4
ACRKGVLSYEQY
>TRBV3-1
ASSGEWDNEQF
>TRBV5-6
ASSLVSGDQRGTYEQY
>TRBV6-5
ASSYSGRWGDEQY
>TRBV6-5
ASSYGGQGVFGYT
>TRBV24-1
ATSDHRANYGYT
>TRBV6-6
ASRWEGATSTDTQY
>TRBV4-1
ASSRINGDINQPQH
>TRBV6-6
ASSLTANTYEQY
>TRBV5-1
ASSSGTGVYEQY
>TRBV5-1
ASSSLDGQPQH
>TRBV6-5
ASSYSGGWTGYEQY
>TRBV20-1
SARAARGFSTDTQY
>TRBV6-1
ASIAGTGDYEQY
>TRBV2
ASSRLLAGGYEQY
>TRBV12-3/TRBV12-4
ASSPGYEQY
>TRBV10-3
AISNRGSEDSPLH
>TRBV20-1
SARDRSASTDTQY
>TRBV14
ASSQGRGRGTDTQY
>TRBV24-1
ATSDSGGYQPQH
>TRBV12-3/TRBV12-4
ASSLNGQGTGYT
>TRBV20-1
SARAGTSYYNEQF
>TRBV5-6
ASSLAPTRVREQY
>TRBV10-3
AISDELAVRGEQF
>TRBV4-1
ASSARPIMNTEAF
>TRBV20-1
SAKEWVRGTEAF
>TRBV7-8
ASSLVQGQRGGSYNEQF
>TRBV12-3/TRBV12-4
ASARGRASGANVLT
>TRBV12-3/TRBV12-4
ASRATGYKTQY
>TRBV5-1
ASSLEINGEQY
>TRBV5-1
ASSLVIAWDRNSNQPQH